This T cell receptor beta chain was retrieved from a study of blood T cell repertoires in COVID-19. CDR3 length: 13 amino acids. Trimming removed 6 bases from V and 4 bases from J, with 13 bases in between. Germline V CDR1 and CDR2: SGHTS, YDEGEE. The cohort comprised adults aged about 18 to 100 years residing in about two dozen US areas. In the original processing: Scientists estimated how many nucleated cells there were by amplifying reference gene primers. Clones were sequenced by immunoSEQ multiplex PCR, and TCRdb holds only the in-frame ones, with some missing. That table gives V, J and clone size, and the DNA gave D and trimming. The repertoire holds hundreds of thousands of clones, with more than 75% as singletons.

The sequencing input was PBMCs or T cells enriched from blood (not recorded which). The V and J genes are TRBV5-8 and TRBJ1-2; a weak D match, TRBD1 (5 bases). The TCR comes from a man aged 40-55 years in a cohort exposed to, infected with or recovered from COVID-19 (not recorded which). The CDR3 sequence is CASNKQESYGYTF. The CDR3 DNA reads as TGTGCCAGCAATAAACAGGAGAGCTATGGCTACACCTTC.